These 11 T cell receptor beta chains were all obtained from the same sample, sequenced in a study of blood T cells in healthy people across ages. Alongside a J-beta primer mix, a sample-barcoded 5' primer served in a second PCR lasting 7 to 11 cycles. TCRdb fed the 5' RACE reads into MiXCR, producing one record per CDR3 protein. Of approximately 810,000 distinct CDR3 sequences listed, about 28% are singletons. Sequencing was carried out using blood. The receptors come from a woman of 80 years or more in good health.

V usage is TRBV29-1 and J usage is TRBJ1-2, with 7 bases lining up with TRBD1. The germline CDR1 and CDR2 sequences are SQVTM and ANQGSEA. CDR3 size: 13 residues. V was pared by 6 bases and J by 6 bases, with 10 bases of the junction left unmatched. CDR3 sequence: CSVDSDRYHGYTF. The DNA of the CDR3 is TGCAGCGTGGATTCGGACAGGTACCATGGCTACACCTTC.

The chain uses TRBV20-1 and TRBJ2-1, with 8 bases identical to TRBD2. Trimming removed 5 bases from V and 9 bases from J; junction bases left unmatched: 12. The CDR3 consists of 14 residues. The germline V gene encodes CDR1 DFQATT and CDR2 SNEGSKA (reference sequence). The CDR3 is CSAGVGRGGPEQFF. In DNA, the CDR3 is TGCAGTGCTGGAGTAGGCCGGGGGGGGCCTGAGCAGTTCTTC.

This clonotype was observed many times. The rearrangement joins TRBV27 to TRBJ2-1; the D gene is possibly TRBD2 (6 bases). Germline loops: CDR1 MNHEY, CDR2 SMNVEV (reference sequence). Deletions cut 3 bases from V and 8 bases from J, with 11 bases between. The CDR3 runs to 13 residues. The CDR3 bases are TGTGCCAGCAGTTTCTTAGCGGTACATGAGCAGTTCTTC. Its translation: CASSFLAVHEQFF.

Turning to this clonotype: A junction end diverges from the germline sequence, so it may reflect a read error. The rearrangement joins TRBV4-2 to TRBJ2-7; 7 bases are shared with TRBD2. The DNA end is more similar to TRBJ2-5, so the J call may be wrong. CDR1 is LGHNA and CDR2 is YNFKEQ in the germline V gene. The CDR3 extends over 15 amino acids. The CDR3 region is CAGSQALRRGETQYF. The CDR3 nucleotides are TGTGCCGGCAGCCAAGCCCTACGGCGGGGGGAGACCCAGTACTTC.

This clonotype was recorded many times. The chain has TRBV6-5 and TRBJ2-7; 7 bases fit TRBD1. Germline V gene lookup returns CDR1 MNHEY and CDR2 SVGAGI. The CDR3 sequence is 16 residues long. Trimming removed 6 bases from V and 0 bases from J; junction bases left unmatched: 11. CDR3 protein: CASRTPSGQSSYEQYF. DNA of the CDR3: TGTGCCAGCAGGACCCCTTCGGGACAGAGCTCCTACGAGCAGTACTTC.

This clonotype was found many times. The chain uses TRBV18 and TRBJ2-3; no clear D. Germline lookup yields CDR1 KGHSH and CDR2 LQKENI. This CDR3 contains 13 residues. Trimming stripped 6 bases from V and 4 bases from J, with 11 bases between. The CDR3 reads CASSERLSDTQYF. In DNA, the CDR3 is TGTGCCAGCTCCGAGAGGCTTTCAGATACGCAGTATTTT.

This clonotype was found a few times. The gene calls are TRBV5-1 and TRBJ1-4, with a weak D call TRBD1 (6 bases). This CDR3 comprises 14 residues. The V end lost 4 bases, the J end lost 5 bases, and 12 bases lay between the germline ends. Germline CDR1 reads SGHRS; CDR2 reads YFSETQ. The CDR3 here is CASSGARGNEKLFF. The CDR3 coding sequence is TGCGCCAGCAGCGGGGCCAGGGGAAATGAAAAACTGTTTTTT.

This chain joins TRBV7-2 and TRBJ2-5; TRBD1 agrees at 7 bases. The CDR3 loop spans 16 amino acids. Germline V gene sequence: CDR1 SGHTA, CDR2 FQGNSA. V lost 4 bases, J lost 4 bases, and 12 bases stayed unmatched. The CDR3 DNA follows: TGTGCCAGCAGCTCAAGGCTGACAGGGATTGTAGAGACCCAGTACTTC. Amino acid sequence: CASSSRLTGIVETQYF.

This clonotype was observed a handful of times. This could be a read error, since a much larger clone is one nucleotide away. The gene calls are TRBV12-3 or TRBV12-4 and TRBJ2-1; possibly TRBD2 for D (6 bases). The CDR3 spans 12 residues. The germline V and J ends were trimmed by 9 bases and 6 bases, with 12 bases remaining between them. CDR3 nucleotide sequence: TGTGCCAGTCGGATGCGGGGCAATGAGCAGTTCTTC. This translates into CASRMRGNEQFF.

This chain uses TRBV12-3 or TRBV12-4 with TRBJ2-4; no clear D. The germline V and J ends were trimmed by 7 bases and 0 bases, with 7 bases remaining between them. There are 13 residues in the CDR3. In nucleotides, the CDR3 is TGTGCCAGCACGAAGCTAGCCAAAAACATTCAGTACTTC. Encoded protein: CASTKLAKNIQYF.

This clonotype occurred many times. The V gene is TRBV6-6, the J gene TRBJ1-2; D is possibly TRBD1 (6 bases). Trimming took 4 bases from V and 3 from J, leaving 12 bases between them. Looked up from germline, CDR1 is MNHNY and CDR2 is SVGAGI (reference sequence). The CDR3 totals 14 residues. In DNA, the CDR3 is TGTGCCAGCAGTTCACAGGGAGCACACTATGGCTACACCTTC. This gives the protein CASSSQGAHYGYTF.